A selection of T cell receptor beta chains follows, all from one sample in a study of T cell responses to AZD1222 COVID-19 vaccine. Clones were sequenced by immunoSEQ multiplex PCR, and TCRdb holds only the in-frame ones, with some missing. Seen here are approximately 110,000 clones, approximately 85% observed once, and the top ten hold roughly 4.4%. This material consisted of peripheral blood, taken 28 days after the second AZD1222 dose. Source of these receptors: an adult who received the AZD1222 COVID-19 vaccine. CDR3s include the opening cysteine and the closing phenylalanine or tryptophan. A D gene is named only where the DNA matches it firmly. Clone size is stated in some rows and not others, as once, few, many or a class when expanded.

NA	TRBJ2-5	NA	TRBV5-1	CASSLGGGREETQYF	TGCGCCAGCAGCTTAGGAGGTGGCCGGGAAGAGACCCAGTACTTC
NA	TRBJ1-6	NA	TRBV5-1	CASSLEGGGIAYNSPLHF	TGCGCCAGCAGCTTGGAGGGCGGGGGAATCGCCTATAATTCACCCCTCCACTTT
NA	TRBJ1-5	NA	TRBV7-3	CASSSLDGYQPQHF	TGTGCCAGCAGCTCCCTGGACGGATATCAGCCCCAGCATTTT
once	TRBJ1-5	NA	TRBV30	CAWSVGTLHQPQHF	TGTGCCTGGAGTGTTGGGACACTTCATCAGCCCCAGCATTTT
few	TRBJ1-2	TRBD1	TRBV6-5	CASRTQGFYGYTF	TGTGCCAGCAGGACACAGGGGTTCTATGGCTACACCTTC
NA	TRBJ1-5	NA	TRBV28	CASSSGLGTRPQHF	TGTGCCAGCAGTTCGGGACTGGGCACTCGGCCCCAGCATTTT
NA	TRBJ1-6	NA	TRBV14	CASSRQGRGNSPLHF	TGTGCCAGCAGCCGGCAGGGACGGGGGAATTCACCCCTCCACTTT
NA	TRBJ1-5	NA	TRBV28	CASRQGNQPQHF	TGTGCCAGCAGACAGGGCAATCAGCCCCAGCATTTT
NA	TRBJ2-1	TRBD2	TRBV7-9	CASSDKGRGKFF	TGTGCCAGCAGCGATAAGGGGCGGGGGAAGTTCTTC
NA	TRBJ2-1	NA	TRBV5-1	CASSLASQGLSYNEQFF	TGCGCCAGCAGCTTGGCCAGTCAGGGGTTATCCTACAATGAGCAGTTCTTC
NA	TRBJ2-5	NA	TRBV7-9	CASSLNMETQYF	TGTGCCAGCAGCTTAAACATGGAGACCCAGTACTTC
once	TRBJ2-3	NA	TRBV19	CASSNLQGRLPTDTQYF	TGTGCCAGTAGCAACCTCCAGGGGCGACTCCCCACAGATACGCAGTATTTT
few	TRBJ2-7	TRBD1	TRBV2	CASTGGYEQYF	TGTGCCAGCACAGGGGGCTACGAGCAGTACTTC
NA	TRBJ2-7	NA	TRBV18	CASSLSTGILLSYEQYF	TGTGCCAGCTCACTTTCGACAGGAATACTACTCTCCTACGAGCAGTACTTC
NA	TRBJ1-1	NA	TRBV27	CASSPGSAVRTEAFF	TGTGCCAGCAGCCCAGGTTCGGCAGTTCGAACTGAAGCTTTCTTT
NA	TRBJ2-1	NA	TRBV6-5	CASKEGVGSYNEQFF	TGTGCCAGCAAAGAGGGGGTAGGGTCCTACAATGAGCAGTTCTTC
NA	TRBJ1-1	NA	TRBV12-3/TRBV12-4	CASSLEAAAFF	TGTGCCAGCAGTTTGGAGGCGGCGGCTTTCTTT
NA	TRBJ2-7	NA	TRBV6-2/TRBV6-3	CASSYSDTYEQYF	TGTGCCAGCAGTTACTCGGACACCTACGAGCAGTACTTC
NA	TRBJ2-5	NA	TRBV3-1/TRBV3-2	CASTIRPLSGQETQYF	TGTGCCAGCACTATACGCCCCCTTAGCGGACAAGAGACCCAGTACTTC
NA	TRBJ2-7	NA	TRBV5-6	CASSLAGWSSYEQYF	TGTGCCAGCAGCTTGGCGGGGTGGAGCTCCTACGAGCAGTACTTC
NA	TRBJ1-3	NA	TRBV24-1	CATSDSRSSGNTIYF	TGTGCCACCAGTGATTCGAGAAGCTCTGGAAACACCATATATTTT
NA	TRBJ1-2	TRBD1	TRBV18	CASSPRGTGNYGYTF	TGTGCCAGCTCACCACGGGGGACAGGGAACTATGGCTACACCTTC
NA	TRBJ1-3	NA	TRBV3-1/TRBV3-2	CASSPAAGSSGNTIYF	TGTGCCAGCAGCCCAGCCGCGGGCTCCTCTGGAAACACCATATATTTT
NA	TRBJ1-4	TRBD1	TRBV27	CASGTGDWEKLFF	TGTGCCAGCGGAACAGGGGATTGGGAAAAACTGTTTTTT
NA	TRBJ1-4	NA	TRBV29-1	CSVVSSGQDEKLFF	TGCAGCGTAGTCTCTTCCGGGCAGGATGAAAAACTGTTTTTT
NA	TRBJ2-5	TRBD2	TRBV7-2	CASSFSGGQETQYF	TGTGCCAGCAGCTTTAGCGGGGGCCAAGAGACCCAGTACTTC
NA	TRBJ2-2	TRBD2	TRBV10-3	CATRTSGNTGELFF	TGTGCCACCCGGACTAGCGGGAACACCGGGGAGCTGTTTTTT
NA	TRBJ2-4	NA	TRBV7-9	CASSLKEESKNIQYF	TGTGCCAGCAGCCTTAAAGAGGAATCCAAAAACATTCAGTACTTC
once	TRBJ1-1	NA	TRBV7-8	CASSLREGMGTEAFF	TGTGCCAGCAGCTTAAGGGAGGGGATGGGCACTGAAGCTTTCTTT
NA	TRBJ1-6	NA	TRBV3-1/TRBV3-2	CASSQDVGNPISPLHF	TGTGCCAGCAGCCAAGATGTGGGGAATCCTATTTCACCCCTCCACTTT
NA	TRBJ1-1	NA	TRBV5-1	CASSLRVVGANTEAFF	TGCGCCAGCAGCCTCCGCGTGGTGGGGGCAAACACTGAAGCTTTCTTT
few	TRBJ1-5	NA	TRBV12-3/TRBV12-4	CASSRDNLSQHF	TGTGCCAGCAGCCGGGACAACCTGTCCCAGCATTTT
NA	TRBJ2-7	NA	TRBV9	CASSGRGMNEQYF	TGTGCCAGCAGCGGCCGGGGGATGAACGAGCAGTACTTC
NA	TRBJ1-1	NA	TRBV11-2	CASNPNGGGLNTEAFF	TGTGCCAGCAACCCTAATGGCGGAGGACTGAACACTGAAGCTTTCTTT
NA	TRBJ1-4	TRBD1	TRBV29-1	CSVFGTDNEKLFF	TGCAGCGTATTCGGGACAGATAATGAAAAACTGTTTTTT
NA	TRBJ2-1	NA	TRBV19	CASSIWAGPYNEQFF	TGTGCCAGTAGTATCTGGGCGGGACCGTACAATGAGCAGTTCTTC
NA	TRBJ1-3	NA	TRBV28	CASSPGGSGRNTIYF	TGTGCCAGCAGCCCCGGGGGCAGTGGTAGAAACACCATATATTTT
once	TRBJ1-4	NA	TRBV29-1	CSGQDVGNEKLFF	TGCAGCGGCCAGGATGTCGGTAATGAAAAACTGTTTTTT
once	TRBJ1-1	TRBD1	TRBV6-4	CASAGTGGDTEAFF	TGTGCCAGCGCGGGGACAGGAGGTGACACTGAAGCTTTCTTT
NA	TRBJ1-4	NA	TRBV5-4	CASSTPDSKNEKLFF	TGTGCCAGCAGCACTCCGGACAGCAAGAATGAAAAACTGTTTTTT
NA	TRBJ2-2	NA	TRBV14	CASSRLEKTNTGELFF	TGTGCCAGCAGCCGACTGGAGAAAACGAACACCGGGGAGCTGTTTTTT
NA	TRBJ2-1	NA	TRBV6-1	CASSEQGYSTYNEQFF	TGTGCCAGCAGTGAACAAGGGTATTCGACCTACAATGAGCAGTTCTTC
NA	TRBJ2-3	NA	TRBV5-1	CASSGRDGRDTQYF	TGCGCCAGCAGCGGCCGGGACGGACGAGATACGCAGTATTTT
NA	TRBJ1-6	NA	TRBV2	CASRTVTEGSPLHF	TGTGCCAGCAGGACGGTCACGGAGGGTTCACCCCTCCACTTT
NA	TRBJ1-3	NA	TRBV5-5	CASSLGGYTIYF	TGTGCCAGCAGCCTTGGTGGCTACACCATATATTTT
NA	TRBJ1-5	TRBD1	TRBV6-5	CASSRVGQGNQPQHF	TGTGCCAGCAGCCGGGTGGGACAGGGAAATCAGCCCCAGCATTTT
NA	TRBJ2-1	TRBD2	TRBV10-3	CAIGAGGPNEQFF	TGTGCCATCGGAGCGGGGGGCCCTAATGAGCAGTTCTTC
NA	TRBJ1-5	NA	TRBV19	CASSTQTGTLSQNQPQHF	TGTGCCAGTAGTACCCAAACAGGGACCCTATCTCAAAATCAGCCCCAGCATTTT
NA	TRBJ1-2	NA	TRBV18	CASSPGSFTGGYTF	TGTGCCAGCTCACCAGGCAGTTTTACAGGAGGCTACACCTTC
NA	TRBJ1-6	TRBD1	TRBV2	CASSGGQANNSPLHF	TGTGCCAGCAGTGGGGGACAGGCCAATAATTCACCCCTCCACTTT
once	TRBJ2-1	NA	TRBV7-2	CASSLGQNPPWYNEQFF	TGTGCCAGCAGCTTAGGCCAAAACCCTCCTTGGTACAATGAGCAGTTCTTC
NA	TRBJ2-1	TRBD1	TRBV19	CASSLGDSFTYNEQFF	TGTGCCAGTAGCCTAGGGGACAGTTTTACCTACAATGAGCAGTTCTTC
NA	TRBJ1-6	NA	TRBV7-8	CASSETVNYNSPLHF	TGTGCCAGCAGCGAAACAGTTAACTATAATTCACCCCTCCACTTT
NA	TRBJ2-1	TRBD1	TRBV24-1	CATSDDRGLGQFF	TGTGCCACCAGTGATGACAGGGGGTTAGGGCAGTTCTTC
NA	TRBJ2-3	TRBD2	TRBV19	CASSPNRLAGGTDTQYF	TGTGCCAGTAGTCCAAACCGACTAGCGGGGGGCACAGATACGCAGTATTTT
NA	TRBJ2-6	TRBD1	TRBV19	CASRLGTGISGANVLTF	TGTGCCAGCCGACTCGGGACAGGGATTTCCGGGGCCAACGTCCTGACTTTC
NA	TRBJ2-5	NA	TRBV19	CASSMRWEETQYF	TGTGCCAGTAGTATGAGGTGGGAAGAGACCCAGTACTTC
once	TRBJ1-1	NA	TRBV6-2/TRBV6-3	CASSYDRNTEAFF	TGTGCCAGCAGTTACGATCGGAACACTGAAGCTTTCTTT